What follows are 25 T cell receptor beta chains derived from one specimen sequenced in a study of T cell responses to AZD1222 COVID-19 vaccine (dated by TCRdb to the early 2020s). Library preparation used the immunoSEQ multiplex PCR assay. As stored in TCRdb, this immuneACCESS dataset retains in-frame rearrangements with V and J assigned. A fraction of the clones does not appear; measured against another copy, unresolved V genes explain less than half of the discrepancy, and the remainder lacks a known reason. This sample has 150,000 to 200,000 clones in its table, and approximately 90% of those were observed once. The biggest ten clones account for under 6.5% of the sample. In the paper's terms, the time point label means: baseline before first vaccination. This material consisted of peripheral blood, taken on day 0 of AZD1222 vaccination. These receptor sequences come from an adult in good health.

The V and J genes are TRBV29-1 and TRBJ2-1, with 8 bases fitting TRBD2. The germline gives CDR1 SQVTM, CDR2 ANQGSEA. The ends lost 4 bases at V and 6 bases at J; junction bases unmatched: 8. This CDR3 region has 14 residues. The chain's CDR3 is CSVGGLAGLNEQFF. The CDR3 DNA reads as TGCAGCGTTGGTGGGCTAGCGGGCCTCAATGAGCAGTTCTTC.

This clone was seen once. J is TRBJ2-1 and V is TRBV2, with D unclear. CDR3 length: 14 amino acids. CDR1 is SNHLY, CDR2 FYNNEI, per germline. Trimming stripped 8 bases from V and 8 bases from J, with 19 bases between. The CDR3, as DNA: TGTGCCAGCCGCAGACCCGTTTTTGGCGATGAGCAGTTCTTC. Amino acids: CASRRPVFGDEQFF.

The chain employs TRBV10-3 and TRBJ2-1, with D tentatively TRBD1 (5 bases). The ends were cut back, 6 bases at V and 6 bases at J, with 15 bases in the middle. The CDR3 extends over 14 amino acids. The germline V gene encodes CDR1 ENHRY and CDR2 SYGVKD. CDR3 coding DNA: TGTGCCATCAGCCTAGGGGAAATTGGCAATGAGCAGTTCTTC. Amino acid sequence: CAISLGEIGNEQFF.

The chain has TRBV6-5 and TRBJ2-2; 7 bases agree with TRBD2. The ends lost 9 bases at V and 5 bases at J; junction bases unmatched: 9. The germline CDR1 and CDR2 sequences are MNHEY and SVGAGI. The CDR3 totals 14 residues. This CDR3 reads CASLASGDTGELFF. As DNA, the CDR3 is TGTGCCAGTTTAGCTAGCGGAGATACCGGGGAGCTGTTTTTT.

The rearrangement links TRBV12-2 to TRBJ2-3; the D segment call TRBD2 is taken from the table without a DNA check. TRBV12-2 is recorded as a pseudogene. The CDR3 contains 13 residues. CDR3: CGLMECPTDTQYF. Written as DNA, the CDR3 is TGTGGGCTGATGGAGTGTCCAACAGATACGCAGTATTTT.

The V and J genes are TRBV10-3 and TRBJ1-5; D is possibly TRBD1 (5 bases). Germline V gene sequence: CDR1 ENHRY, CDR2 SYGVKD. The CDR3 covers 13 residues. V was cut by 8 bases and J by 7 bases, with 15 bases left in between. CDR3 sequence (DNA): TGTGCCATCGCAGGGCTTCTAGACCAGCCCCAGCATTTT. Protein: CAIAGLLDQPQHF.

J is TRBJ1-2 and V is TRBV14, with D hard to call. CDR1 SGHDN and CDR2 FVKESK come from the germline V gene. The CDR3 runs to 12 residues. Trimming cost V 2 bases and J 5 bases, with 6 bases left between them. DNA for the CDR3: TGTGCCAGCAGCCAAACTCTTTATGGCTACACCTTC. Protein product: CASSQTLYGYTF.

The chain has TRBV6-5 and TRBJ1-5; a weak D match, TRBD1 (6 bases). The CDR3 consists of 16 residues. Looked up from germline, CDR1 is MNHEY and CDR2 is SVGAGI. The germline V and J ends were trimmed by 0 bases and 0 bases, with 9 bases remaining between them. In DNA form, the CDR3 reads TGTGCCAGCAGTTACTCCGGACAGAATAGCAATCAGCCCCAGCATTTT. Translated, it gives CASSYSGQNSNQPQHF.

The chain couples TRBV23-1 to TRBJ1-5; D remains unclear. TRBV23-1 has ORF status, its function being uncertain. The CDR3 contains 14 residues. V gave up 0 bases and J gave up 3 bases, with 6 bases separating them. The CDR3 reads CASSQSSLNQPQHF. CDR3 in DNA: TGCGCCAGCAGTCAATCGTCCCTCAATCAGCCCCAGCATTTT.

This clone was recorded once. The chain carries TRBV10-3 and TRBJ2-2, with TRBD1 as a possible D gene (5 bases). The ends were cut back, 1 base at V and 7 bases at J, with 13 bases in the middle. CDR3 size: 15 residues. From germline, CDR1 is ENHRY and CDR2 SYGVKD. CDR3 in amino acids: CAISELPGISGELFF. The DNA of the CDR3 is TGTGCCATCAGTGAGTTGCCAGGGATTAGCGGGGAGCTGTTTTTT.

This chain uses TRBV28 with TRBJ2-7, with 10 bases that match TRBD2. CDR3 length equals 16 residues. Germline V gene sequence: CDR1 MDHEN, CDR2 SYDVKM. V was clipped by 4 bases and J by 8 bases; unmatched bases: 14. CDR3 protein: CASSSAGTSDLLQQYF. The CDR3 DNA reads TGTGCCAGCAGTTCTGCGGGGACTAGCGACTTATTACAGCAGTACTTC.

V is TRBV5-1 and J is TRBJ2-5; 11 positions match TRBD2. V lost 2 bases to trimming and J lost 4 bases; unmatched junction nucleotides: 4. CDR3 length: 15 residues. CDR1 and CDR2 from the germline V gene are SGHRS and YFSETQ. For the CDR3, the DNA is TGCGCCAGCAGCTTTAGCGGGGGGGCTGTAGAGACCCAGTACTTC. Translating it yields CASSFSGGAVETQYF.

CDR3 nucleotides: TGCGCCAGCAGTTCGACAGGGTGGGACACCGGGGAGCTGTTTTTT. Protein sequence: CASSSTGWDTGELFF. The V call is TRBV5-1, the J call TRBJ2-2; 7 bases line up with TRBD1. CDR1 and CDR2 (germline): SGHRS, YFSETQ. This CDR3 has 15 amino acids. With 5 bases clipped from V and 3 bases from J, the junction kept 7 bases outside the gene matches.

The CDR3 DNA reads TGTGCCAGCAGCTTACGACTAGCGAACGGGGAGCTGTTTTTT. Its translation: CASSLRLANGELFF. The J gene is TRBJ2-2, the V gene TRBV7-2; TRBD2 matches 8 bases. Germline V gene data show CDR1 as SGHTA and CDR2 as FQGNSA. CDR3 length: 14 residues. Losses at the gene ends were 2 bases for V and 7 bases for J; bases not matched to a gene: 3.

The chain couples TRBV2 to TRBJ1-6; TRBD1 might be the D (5 bases). V was trimmed by 6 bases and J by 9 bases, leaving 18 bases between them. The germline CDR1 and CDR2 sequences are SNHLY and FYNNEI. The CDR3 contains 15 residues. CDR3 region: CASSERRGGSSPLHF. CDR3 coding DNA: TGTGCCAGCAGCGAGCGTAGGGGAGGGAGTTCACCCCTCCACTTT. Looking up the rest from reference TRBV2 and TRBJ1-6 gives the full variable domain: EPEVTQTPSHQVTQMGQEVILRCVPISNHLYFYWYRQILGQKVEFLVSFYNNEISEKSEIFDDQFSVERPDGSNFTLKIRSTKLEDSAMYFCASSERRGGSSPLHFGNGTRLTVT.

The gene calls are TRBV12-3 or TRBV12-4 and TRBJ2-6; the D is unclear. The CDR3 is made up of 12 amino acids. V lost 2 bases and J lost 15, with 11 bases in between. CDR3 DNA: TGTGCCAGCAGTTTATGGCAGTCGAGCCTGACTTTC. This gives the protein CASSLWQSSLTF.

The chain joins TRBV7-2 to TRBJ2-4; TRBD2 is a possible D gene (6 bases). Germline values: CDR1 SGHTA, CDR2 FQGNSA. The CDR3 contains 15 residues. V lost 1 base, J lost 2 bases, and 9 bases lay in between. The CDR3 here is CASSLVGTSKNIQYF. Here the CDR3 DNA reads TGTGCCAGCAGCTTAGTTGGGACTTCCAAAAACATTCAGTACTTC.

This clone was detected a few times. The rearrangement links TRBV21-1 to TRBJ2-7. TRBV21-1 is a pseudogene segment. The CDR3 sequence is 14 residues long. CDR3 coding DNA: TGTGCCAGCAGCAACTGGACCCAACCCTACGAGCAGTACTTC. This gives the protein CASSNWTQPYEQYF.

This chain connects TRBV27 to TRBJ1-3; the D is unclear. The CDR3 is made up of 13 amino acids. CDR1 is MNHEY, CDR2 SMNVEV, per germline (reference sequence). Deletions cut 4 bases from V and 0 bases from J, with 4 bases between. The CDR3 DNA follows: TGTGCCAGCAGTTCGCCCTCTGGAAACACCATATATTTT. Its protein is CASSSPSGNTIYF.

This chain joins TRBV5-6 and TRBJ2-1; D unresolved. CDR3 size: 15 residues. Trimming took 2 bases from V and 2 from J, leaving 11 bases between them. CDR1 SGHDT and CDR2 YYEEEE come from the germline V gene. CDR3 loop: CASSLPTVPYNEQFF. The CDR3 nucleotides read TGTGCCAGCAGCTTACCCACGGTTCCCTACAATGAGCAGTTCTTC.

The CDR3 reads CASTAMAPNYGYTF. The CDR3 region has the DNA TGTGCCAGTACCGCTATGGCGCCTAACTATGGCTACACCTTC. The chain uses TRBV19 and TRBJ1-2; D is undetermined. The CDR3 sequence is 14 residues long. Trimming shortened V by 7 bases and J by 0 bases, and 12 bases separated the two germline ends. CDR1 is LNHDA, CDR2 SQIVND, per germline (reference sequence).

The chain has TRBV5-1 and TRBJ2-1, with a tentative D call TRBD2 (6 bases). The germline gives CDR1 SGHRS, CDR2 YFSETQ. The CDR3 spans 15 residues. Between the trimmed V and J ends, which lost 0 bases and 5 bases, there was a span of 12 bases. The CDR3 DNA reads as TGCGCCAGCAGCTTGGGGACTACCCTACACAATGAGCAGTTCTTC. It codes for CASSLGTTLHNEQFF.

V gene TRBV7-2 combines with J gene TRBJ1-5; 10 bases map to TRBD1. The CDR3 runs 16 residues. CDR1 and CDR2 (germline): SGHTA, FQGNSA. J gave up 3 bases and V 3 bases, and 5 bases lay outside the gene matches. The CDR3 DNA reads as TGTGCCAGCAGCTTGACCGGGACAGGGGCCAATCAGCCCCAGCATTTT. This gives the protein CASSLTGTGANQPQHF.

The gene calls are TRBV12-3 or TRBV12-4 and TRBJ1-5; D uncertain. This CDR3 has 12 residues. Trimming cost V 6 bases and J 7 bases, with 10 bases left between them. The DNA of the CDR3 is TGTGCCAGCAGAGCGACGGGGCAGCCCCAGCATTTT. Protein sequence: CASRATGQPQHF.

This clone was detected once. An end of the junction does not agree with germline; a read error may underlie this. The J gene is TRBJ2-4, the V gene TRBV30; unclear D gene. Germline V gives CDR1 GTSNPN, CDR2 SVGIG (reference sequence). CDR3 length: 13 amino acids. The DNA for the CDR3 is TGTGCCTGGTGTGTCGAACCCAGAAACATTCAGTACTTC. It yields the protein CAWCVEPRNIQYF.